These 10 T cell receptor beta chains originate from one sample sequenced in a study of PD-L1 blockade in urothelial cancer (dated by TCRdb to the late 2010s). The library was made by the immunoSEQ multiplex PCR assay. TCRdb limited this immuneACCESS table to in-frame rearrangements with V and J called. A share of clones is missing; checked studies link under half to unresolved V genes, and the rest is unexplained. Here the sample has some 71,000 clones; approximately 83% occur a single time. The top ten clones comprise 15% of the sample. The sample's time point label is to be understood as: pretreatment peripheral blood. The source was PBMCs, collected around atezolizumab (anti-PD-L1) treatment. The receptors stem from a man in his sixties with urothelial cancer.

The CDR3, as DNA: TGTGCCAGCGGGGGCCGAATCTCCTACAATGAGCAGTTCTTC. Its protein product is CASGGRISYNEQFF. This chain uses TRBV2 with TRBJ2-1; perhaps TRBD1 as D (6 bases). CDR3 length: 14 amino acids. Germline loops: CDR1 SNHLY, CDR2 FYNNEI. Trimming cost V 8 bases and J 0 bases, with 11 bases left between them.

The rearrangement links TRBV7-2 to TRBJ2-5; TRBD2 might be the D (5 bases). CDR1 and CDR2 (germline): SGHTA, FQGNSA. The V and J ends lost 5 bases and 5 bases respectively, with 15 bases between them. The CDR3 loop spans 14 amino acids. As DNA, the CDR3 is TGTGCCAGCAGCGGCTTTGGGCGAGGGGAGACCCAGTACTTC. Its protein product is CASSGFGRGETQYF.

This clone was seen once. CDR3 coding DNA: TGCGCCAGCAGCCAAGGACAGGGCTCCTACAATGAGCAGTTCTTC. This sequence encodes CASSQGQGSYNEQFF. The rearrangement joins TRBV4-1 to TRBJ2-1, with TRBD1 matching over 7 bases. The J segment lost 0 bases and the V segment lost 1 base, leaving 0 bases of the junction unmatched. CDR1 and CDR2 from the germline V gene are MGHRA and YSYEKL. CDR3 length equals 15 residues.

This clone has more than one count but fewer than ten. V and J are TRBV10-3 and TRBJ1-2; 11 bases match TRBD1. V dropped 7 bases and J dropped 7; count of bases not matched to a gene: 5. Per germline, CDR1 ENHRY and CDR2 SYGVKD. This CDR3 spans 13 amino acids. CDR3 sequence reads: CAINGQGAGGYTF. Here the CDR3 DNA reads TGTGCCATCAATGGACAGGGGGCGGGTGGCTACACCTTC.

Written as DNA, the CDR3 is TGTGCCAGCAGCCAAGCGGGGGGGCCTTACAATGAGCAGTTCTTC. Its translation is CASSQAGGPYNEQFF. The genes are TRBV7-6 and TRBJ2-1, with 10 nucleotides matching TRBD2. The CDR3 totals 15 residues. Germline-derived CDR1 and CDR2 are SGHVS and FNYEAQ. V trimming: 5 bases; J trimming: 4 bases; junction bases outside the gene matches: 5.

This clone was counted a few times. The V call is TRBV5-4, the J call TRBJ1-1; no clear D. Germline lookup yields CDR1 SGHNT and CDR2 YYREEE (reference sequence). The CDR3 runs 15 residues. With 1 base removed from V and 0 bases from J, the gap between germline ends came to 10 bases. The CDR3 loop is CASSLSGGMNTEAFF. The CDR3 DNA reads TGTGCCAGCAGCTTGTCTGGAGGGATGAACACTGAAGCTTTCTTT. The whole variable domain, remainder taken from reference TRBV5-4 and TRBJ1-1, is ETGVTQSPTHLIKTRGQQVTLRCSSQSGHNTVSWYQQALGQGPQFIFQYYREEENGRGNFPPRFSGLQFPNYSSELNVNALELDDSALYLCASSLSGGMNTEAFFGQGTRLTVV.

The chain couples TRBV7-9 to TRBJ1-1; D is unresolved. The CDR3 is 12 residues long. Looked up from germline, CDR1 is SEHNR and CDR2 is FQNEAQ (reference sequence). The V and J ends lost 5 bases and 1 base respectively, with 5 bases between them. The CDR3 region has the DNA TGTGCCAGCAGCACAGAGAACACTGAAGCTTTCTTT. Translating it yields CASSTENTEAFF. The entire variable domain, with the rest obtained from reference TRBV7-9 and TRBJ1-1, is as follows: DTGVSQNPRHKITKRGQNVTFRCDPISEHNRLYWYRQTLGQGPEFLTYFQNEAQLEKSRLLSDRFSAERPKGSFSTLEIQRTEQGDSAMYLCASSTENTEAFFGQGTRLTVV.

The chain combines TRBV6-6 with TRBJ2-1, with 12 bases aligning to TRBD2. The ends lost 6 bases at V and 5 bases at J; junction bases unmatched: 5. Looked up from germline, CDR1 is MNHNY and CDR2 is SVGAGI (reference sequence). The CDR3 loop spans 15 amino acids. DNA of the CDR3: TGTGCCAGCAGCCCACTAGCGGGGGGAAACAATGAGCAGTTCTTC. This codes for CASSPLAGGNNEQFF.

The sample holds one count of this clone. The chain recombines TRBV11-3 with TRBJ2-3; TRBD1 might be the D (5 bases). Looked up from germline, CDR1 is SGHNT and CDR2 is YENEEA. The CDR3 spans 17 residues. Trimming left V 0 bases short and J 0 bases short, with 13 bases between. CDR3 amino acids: CASSLDGGATSTDTQYF. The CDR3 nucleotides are TGTGCCAGCAGCTTAGATGGTGGGGCCACTAGCACAGATACGCAGTATTTT.

CDR3 amino acids: CASASRRTGREQPQHF. The DNA for the CDR3 is TGTGCCTCCGCTTCAAGACGGACAGGGCGAGAACAGCCCCAGCATTTT. The chain joins TRBV30 to TRBJ1-5, with TRBD1 identical over 8 bases. Germline assignment: CDR1 GTSNPN and CDR2 SVGIG (reference sequence). The CDR3 sequence is 16 residues long. The trim removed 7 bases at V and 7 bases at J, leaving 18 bases unmatched.